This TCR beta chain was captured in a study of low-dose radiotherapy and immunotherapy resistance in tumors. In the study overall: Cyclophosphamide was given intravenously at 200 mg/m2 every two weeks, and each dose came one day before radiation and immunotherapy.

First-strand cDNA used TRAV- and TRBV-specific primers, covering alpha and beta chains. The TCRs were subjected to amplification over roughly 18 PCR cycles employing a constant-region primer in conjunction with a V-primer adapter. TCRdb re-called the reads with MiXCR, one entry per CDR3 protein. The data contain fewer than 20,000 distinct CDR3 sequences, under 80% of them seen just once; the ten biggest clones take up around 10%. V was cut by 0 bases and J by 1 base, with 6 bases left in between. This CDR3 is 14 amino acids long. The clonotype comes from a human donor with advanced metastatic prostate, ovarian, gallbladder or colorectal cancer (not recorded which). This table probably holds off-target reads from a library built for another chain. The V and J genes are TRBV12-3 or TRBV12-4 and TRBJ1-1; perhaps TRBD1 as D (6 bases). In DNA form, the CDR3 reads TGTGCCAGCAGTTTAGCGGGACAGAACACTGAAGCTTTCTTT. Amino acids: CASSLAGQNTEAFF.